This T cell receptor beta chain emerged from a study of T cells in Graves' hyperthyroidism and ophthalmopathy. The CDR3 regions of TCR beta were amplified from RNA transcripts. The TCR CDR3 was amplified in a first-round RT-PCR using the HTBI primer set. TCRdb independently ran MiXCR on the multiplex PCR reads; one entry per CDR3 protein. The top ten clones hold about two fifths of a sample with around 300,000 distinct CDR3 sequences, approximately 18% of them seen once. Study observations and caveats: Among clonotypes expanded in thyroid above 0.001, most were also found in blood. Ophthalmopathy was distinguished from stable hyperthyroidism by 13 V-J signatures.

As concerns this clonotype: The antigen remains unidentified.

The sequencing sample was made of blood. The TCR sequence derives from a man between 50 and 59 years old with Graves' ophthalmopathy.

The CDR3 nucleotides read TGCAGTGTGGGCGGCAGGGCTGGTCAGCCCCAGCATTTT. Its translation: CSVGGRAGQPQHF. The V gene is TRBV20-1, the J gene TRBJ1-5; maybe TRBD1 (5 bases). Germline CDR1 is DFQATT and CDR2 is SNEGSKA (reference sequence). CDR3 length equals 13 residues. Trimming pared 7 bases from V and 6 bases from J, leaving 16 bases between.